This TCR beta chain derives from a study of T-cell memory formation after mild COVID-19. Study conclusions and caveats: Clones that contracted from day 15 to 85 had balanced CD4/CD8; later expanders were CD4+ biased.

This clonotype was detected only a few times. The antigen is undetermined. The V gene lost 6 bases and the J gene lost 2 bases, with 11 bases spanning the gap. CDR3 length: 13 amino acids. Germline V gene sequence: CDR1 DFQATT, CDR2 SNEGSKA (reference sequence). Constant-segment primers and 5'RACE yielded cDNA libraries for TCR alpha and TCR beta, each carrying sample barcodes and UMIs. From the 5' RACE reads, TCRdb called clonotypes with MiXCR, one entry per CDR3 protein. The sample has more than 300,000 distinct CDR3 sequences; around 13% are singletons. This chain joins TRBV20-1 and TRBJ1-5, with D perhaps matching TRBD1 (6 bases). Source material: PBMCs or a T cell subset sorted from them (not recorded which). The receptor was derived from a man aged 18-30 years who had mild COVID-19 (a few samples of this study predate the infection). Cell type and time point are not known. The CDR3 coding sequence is TGCAGTGCCAGACAGGAGGGCAATCAGCCCCAGCATTTT. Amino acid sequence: CSARQEGNQPQHF.